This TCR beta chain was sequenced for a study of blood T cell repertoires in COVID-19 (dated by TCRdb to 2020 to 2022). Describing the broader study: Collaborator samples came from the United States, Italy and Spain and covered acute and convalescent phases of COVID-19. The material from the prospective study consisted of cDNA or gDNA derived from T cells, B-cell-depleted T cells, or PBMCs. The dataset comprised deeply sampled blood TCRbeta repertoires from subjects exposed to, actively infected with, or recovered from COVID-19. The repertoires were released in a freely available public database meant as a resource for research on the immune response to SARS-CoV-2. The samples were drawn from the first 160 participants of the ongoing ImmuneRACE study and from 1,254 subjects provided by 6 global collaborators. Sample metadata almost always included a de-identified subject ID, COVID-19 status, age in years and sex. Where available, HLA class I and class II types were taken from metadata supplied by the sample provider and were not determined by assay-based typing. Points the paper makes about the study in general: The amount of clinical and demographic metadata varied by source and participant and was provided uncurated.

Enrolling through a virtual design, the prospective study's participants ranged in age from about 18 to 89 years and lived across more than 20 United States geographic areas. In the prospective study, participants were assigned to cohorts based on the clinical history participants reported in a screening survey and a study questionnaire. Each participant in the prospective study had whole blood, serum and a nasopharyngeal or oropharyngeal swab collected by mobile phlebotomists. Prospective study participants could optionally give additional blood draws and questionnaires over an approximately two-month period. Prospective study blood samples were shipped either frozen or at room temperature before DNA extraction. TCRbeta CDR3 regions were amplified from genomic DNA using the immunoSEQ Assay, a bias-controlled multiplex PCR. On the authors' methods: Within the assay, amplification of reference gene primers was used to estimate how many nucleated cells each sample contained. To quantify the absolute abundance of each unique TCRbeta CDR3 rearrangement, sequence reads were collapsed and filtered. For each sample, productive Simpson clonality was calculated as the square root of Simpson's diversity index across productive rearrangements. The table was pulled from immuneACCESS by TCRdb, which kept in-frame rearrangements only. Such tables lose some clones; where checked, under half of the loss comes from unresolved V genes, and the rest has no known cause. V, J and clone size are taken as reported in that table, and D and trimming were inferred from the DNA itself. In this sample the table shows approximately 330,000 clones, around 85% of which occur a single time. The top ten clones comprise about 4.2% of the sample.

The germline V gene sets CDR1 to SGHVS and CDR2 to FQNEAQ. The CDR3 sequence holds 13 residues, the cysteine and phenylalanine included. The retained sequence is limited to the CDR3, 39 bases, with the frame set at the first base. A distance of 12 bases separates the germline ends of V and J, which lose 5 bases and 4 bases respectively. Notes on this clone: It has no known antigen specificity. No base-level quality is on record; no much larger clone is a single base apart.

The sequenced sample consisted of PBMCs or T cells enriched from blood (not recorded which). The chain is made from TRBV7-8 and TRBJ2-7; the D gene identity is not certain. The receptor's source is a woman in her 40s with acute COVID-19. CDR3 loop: CASSRNPGYEQYF. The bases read TGTGCCAGCAGCCGAAACCCCGGTTACGAGCAGTACTTC.